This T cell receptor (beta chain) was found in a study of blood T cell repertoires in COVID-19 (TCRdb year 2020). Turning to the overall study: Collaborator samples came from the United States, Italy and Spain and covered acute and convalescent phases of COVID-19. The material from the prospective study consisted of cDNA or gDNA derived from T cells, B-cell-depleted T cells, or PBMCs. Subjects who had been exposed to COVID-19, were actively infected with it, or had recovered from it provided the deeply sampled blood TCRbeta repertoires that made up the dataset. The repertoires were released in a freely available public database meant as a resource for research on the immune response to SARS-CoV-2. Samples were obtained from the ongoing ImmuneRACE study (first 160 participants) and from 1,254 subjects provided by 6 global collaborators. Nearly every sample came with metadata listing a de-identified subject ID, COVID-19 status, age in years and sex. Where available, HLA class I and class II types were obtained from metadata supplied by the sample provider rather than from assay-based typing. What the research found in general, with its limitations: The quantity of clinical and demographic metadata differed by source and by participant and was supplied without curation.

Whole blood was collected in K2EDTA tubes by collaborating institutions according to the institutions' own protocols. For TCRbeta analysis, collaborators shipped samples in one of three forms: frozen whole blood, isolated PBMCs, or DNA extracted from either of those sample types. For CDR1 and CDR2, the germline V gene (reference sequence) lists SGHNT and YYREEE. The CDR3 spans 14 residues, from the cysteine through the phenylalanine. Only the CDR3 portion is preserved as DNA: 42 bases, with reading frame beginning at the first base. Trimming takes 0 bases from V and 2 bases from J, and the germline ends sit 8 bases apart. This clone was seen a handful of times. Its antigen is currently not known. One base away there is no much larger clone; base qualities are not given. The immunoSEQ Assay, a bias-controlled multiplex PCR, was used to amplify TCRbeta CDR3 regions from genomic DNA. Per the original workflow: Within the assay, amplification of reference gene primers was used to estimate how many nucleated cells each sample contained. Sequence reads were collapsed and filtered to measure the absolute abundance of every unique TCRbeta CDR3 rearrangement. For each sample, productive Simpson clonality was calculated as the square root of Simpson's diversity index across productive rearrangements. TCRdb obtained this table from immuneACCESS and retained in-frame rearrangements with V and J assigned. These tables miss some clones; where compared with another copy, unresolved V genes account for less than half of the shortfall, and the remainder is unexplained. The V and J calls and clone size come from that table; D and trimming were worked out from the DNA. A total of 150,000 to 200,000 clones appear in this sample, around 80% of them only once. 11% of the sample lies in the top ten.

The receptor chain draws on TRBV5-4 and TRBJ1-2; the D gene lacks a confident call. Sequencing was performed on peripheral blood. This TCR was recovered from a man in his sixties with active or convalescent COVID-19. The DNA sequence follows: TGTGCCAGCAGCTTGGGGGGAGACAACTATGGCTACACCTTC. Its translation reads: CASSLGGDNYGYTF.